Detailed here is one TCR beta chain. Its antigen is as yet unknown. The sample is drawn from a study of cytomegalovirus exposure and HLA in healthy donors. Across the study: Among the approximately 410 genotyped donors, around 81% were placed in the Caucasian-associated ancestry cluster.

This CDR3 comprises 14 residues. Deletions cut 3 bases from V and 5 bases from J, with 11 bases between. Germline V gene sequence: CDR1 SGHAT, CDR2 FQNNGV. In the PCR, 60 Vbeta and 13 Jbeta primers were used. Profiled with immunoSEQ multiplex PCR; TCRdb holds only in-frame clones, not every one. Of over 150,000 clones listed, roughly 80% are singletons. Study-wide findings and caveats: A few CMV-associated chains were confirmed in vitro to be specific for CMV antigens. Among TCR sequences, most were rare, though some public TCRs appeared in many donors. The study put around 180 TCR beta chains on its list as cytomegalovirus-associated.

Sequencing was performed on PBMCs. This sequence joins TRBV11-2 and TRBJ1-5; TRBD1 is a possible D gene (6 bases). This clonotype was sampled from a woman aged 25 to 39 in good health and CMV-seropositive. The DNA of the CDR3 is TGTGCCAGCAGCTTCACGCCAGGGGATCAGCCCCAGCATTTT. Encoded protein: CASSFTPGDQPQHF.